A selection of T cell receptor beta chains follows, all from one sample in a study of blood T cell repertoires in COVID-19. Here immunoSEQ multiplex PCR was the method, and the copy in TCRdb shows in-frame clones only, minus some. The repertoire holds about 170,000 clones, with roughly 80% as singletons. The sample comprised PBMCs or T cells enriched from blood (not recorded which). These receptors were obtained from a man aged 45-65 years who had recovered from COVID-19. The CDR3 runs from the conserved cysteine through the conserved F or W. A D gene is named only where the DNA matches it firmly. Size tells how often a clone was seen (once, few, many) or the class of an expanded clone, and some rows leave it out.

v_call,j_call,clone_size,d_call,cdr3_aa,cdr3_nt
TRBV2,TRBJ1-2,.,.,CASIPGEGYGYTF,TGTGCCAGCATCCCGGGGGAGGGGTATGGCTACACCTTC
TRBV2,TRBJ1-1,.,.,CASSEQGSQAFF,TGTGCCAGCAGTGAGCAGGGGTCTCAAGCTTTCTTT
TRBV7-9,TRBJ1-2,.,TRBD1,CASSEGQGRYGYTF,TGTGCCAGCAGCGAGGGACAGGGAAGGTATGGCTACACCTTC
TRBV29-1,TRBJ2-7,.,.,CSVAGQGYEQYF,TGCAGCGTCGCGGGGCAGGGCTACGAGCAGTACTTC
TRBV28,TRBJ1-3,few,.,CASSDYFGQQRNSGNTIYF,TGTGCCAGCAGCGACTACTTCGGGCAGCAAAGAAACTCTGGAAACACCATATATTTT
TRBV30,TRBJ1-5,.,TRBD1,CAWSVGQGGQPQHF,TGTGCCTGGAGTGTAGGACAGGGAGGTCAGCCCCAGCATTTT
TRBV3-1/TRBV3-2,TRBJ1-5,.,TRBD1,CASSQAPGKGGFNQPQHF,TGTGCCAGCAGCCAAGCCCCCGGTAAAGGGGGCTTCAATCAGCCCCAGCATTTT
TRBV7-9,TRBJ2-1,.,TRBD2,CASSLPGGAYNEQFF,TGTGCCAGCAGCTTACCCGGGGGGGCCTACAATGAGCAGTTCTTC
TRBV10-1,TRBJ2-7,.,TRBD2,CASSERGGPSYEQYF,TGCGCCAGCAGTGAGCGCGGGGGGCCTTCCTACGAGCAGTACTTC
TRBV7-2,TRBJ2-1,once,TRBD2,CASSARGGRQFF,TGTGCCAGCAGCGCCCGGGGGGGCAGGCAGTTCTTC
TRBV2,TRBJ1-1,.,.,CASSELGSGLNTEAFF,TGTGCCAGCAGTGAACTGGGGAGCGGGTTGAACACTGAAGCTTTCTTT
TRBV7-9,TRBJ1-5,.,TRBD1,CASSSVGTGVSNQPQHF,TGTGCCAGCAGCTCGGTCGGGACAGGGGTCAGCAATCAGCCCCAGCATTTT
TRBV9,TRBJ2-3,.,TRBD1,CASSVEGQGAADTQYF,TGTGCCAGCAGCGTAGAGGGACAGGGGGCGGCAGATACGCAGTATTTT
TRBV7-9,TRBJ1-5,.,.,CASTSGNPNQPQHF,TGTGCCAGCACTTCAGGGAACCCCAATCAGCCCCAGCATTTT
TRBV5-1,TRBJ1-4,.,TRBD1,CASSPQGSEGRLFF,TGCGCCAGCAGCCCACAGGGGTCGGAGGGGAGACTGTTTTTT
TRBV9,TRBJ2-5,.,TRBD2,CASSARGGETQYF,TGTGCCAGCAGCGCCCGGGGGGGGGAGACCCAGTACTTC
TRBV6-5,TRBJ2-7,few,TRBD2,CASSLAGAISYEQYF,TGTGCCAGCAGCCTAGCGGGGGCCATCTCCTACGAGCAGTACTTC
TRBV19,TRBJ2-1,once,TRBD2,CASMSSGGGSYNEQFF,TGTGCCAGTATGTCTAGCGGGGGCGGGTCCTACAATGAGCAGTTCTTC
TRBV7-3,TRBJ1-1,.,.,CASSLRRDTEAFF,TGTGCCAGCAGCTTACGGAGGGACACTGAAGCTTTCTTT
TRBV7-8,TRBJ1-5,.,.,CASSLAQRLGNQPQHF,TGTGCCAGCAGCTTAGCGCAGAGACTAGGCAATCAGCCCCAGCATTTT
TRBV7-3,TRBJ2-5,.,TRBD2,CASSLSGGARTQYF,TGTGCCAGCAGCCTGAGCGGGGGGGCTAGGACCCAGTACTTC
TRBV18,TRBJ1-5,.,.,CASSPGRYSNQPQHF,TGTGCCAGCTCACCAGGCAGATATAGCAATCAGCCCCAGCATTTT
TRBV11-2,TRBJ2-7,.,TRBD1,CASSLNRGLIYEQYF,TGTGCCAGCAGCTTAAACAGGGGGCTTATTTACGAGCAGTACTTC
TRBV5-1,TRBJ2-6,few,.,CASSWTTDSGANVLTF,TGCGCCAGCAGCTGGACTACAGACTCTGGGGCCAACGTCCTGACTTTC
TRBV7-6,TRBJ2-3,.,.,CASSLDGDTQYF,TGTGCCAGCAGCTTAGACGGAGATACGCAGTATTTT
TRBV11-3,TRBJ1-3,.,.,CALKGLRGSSGNTIYF,TGTGCCCTGAAGGGGTTGCGTGGCAGCTCTGGAAACACCATATATTTT
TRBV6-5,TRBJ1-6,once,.,CASSYSSGDSPLHF,TGTGCCAGCAGTTACTCATCAGGGGATTCACCCCTCCACTTT
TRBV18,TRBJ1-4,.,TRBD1,CASSPRDSNEKLFF,TGTGCCAGCTCACCCAGGGACAGTAATGAAAAACTGTTTTTT
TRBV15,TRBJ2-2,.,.,CATSKNAGTGELFF,TGTGCCACCAGTAAGAATGCCGGGACCGGGGAGCTGTTTTTT
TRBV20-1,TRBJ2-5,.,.,CSASLARETQYF,TGCAGTGCTAGTCTAGCACGAGAGACCCAGTACTTC
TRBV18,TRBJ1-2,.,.,CASSPGEGYGYTF,TGTGCCAGCTCACCAGGGGAGGGCTATGGCTACACCTTC
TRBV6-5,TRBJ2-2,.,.,CAVLTDLNTGELFF,TGTGCCGTCCTCACCGACTTGAACACCGGGGAGCTGTTTTTT
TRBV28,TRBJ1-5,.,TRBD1,CASSSGQGVAQPQHF,TGTGCCAGCAGTTCCGGACAGGGAGTGGCTCAGCCCCAGCATTTT
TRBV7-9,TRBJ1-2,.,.,CASSLAKRDFNYGYTF,TGTGCCAGCAGCTTAGCGAAACGGGACTTCAACTATGGCTACACCTTC
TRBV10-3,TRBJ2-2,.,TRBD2,CATRTSGETGELFF,TGTGCCACCAGGACTAGCGGGGAAACCGGGGAGCTGTTTTTT
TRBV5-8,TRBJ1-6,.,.,CASSLVFAGRNSYNSPLHF,TGTGCCAGCAGCTTGGTCTTCGCAGGGCGCAACTCCTATAATTCACCCCTCCACTTT
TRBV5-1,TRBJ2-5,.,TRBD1,CASSLDRGGETQYF,TGCGCCAGCAGCTTGGACAGGGGCGGGGAGACCCAGTACTTC
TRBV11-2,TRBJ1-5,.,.,CASSLGYSNQPQHF,TGTGCCAGCAGCTTAGGTTATAGCAATCAGCCCCAGCATTTT
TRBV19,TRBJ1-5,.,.,CASSIDRGQPQHF,TGTGCCAGTAGTATAGATCGAGGTCAGCCCCAGCATTTT
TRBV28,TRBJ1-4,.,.,CASSREWEKLFF,TGTGCCAGCAGCCGGGAGTGGGAAAAACTGTTTTTT
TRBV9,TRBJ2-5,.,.,CASSGSTGGGETQYF,TGTGCCAGCAGCGGATCTACAGGGGGGGGCGAGACCCAGTACTTC
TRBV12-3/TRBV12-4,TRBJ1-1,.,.,CASRQQGRTEAFF,TGTGCCAGCAGACAGCAGGGAAGGACTGAAGCTTTCTTT
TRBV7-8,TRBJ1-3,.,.,CASSSEESSGNTIYF,TGTGCCAGCAGCTCTGAGGAGAGCTCTGGAAACACCATATATTTT
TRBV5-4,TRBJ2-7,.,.,CASSLAGRGSYEQYF,TGTGCCAGCAGCTTGGCCGGCAGGGGCAGCTACGAGCAGTACTTC
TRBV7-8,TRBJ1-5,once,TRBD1,CASSLGGGHQPQHF,TGTGCCAGCAGCTTAGGAGGGGGCCATCAGCCCCAGCATTTT
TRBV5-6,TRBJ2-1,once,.,CASRPRHPVREQFF,TGTGCCAGCAGACCGAGACACCCCGTTCGAGAGCAGTTCTTC
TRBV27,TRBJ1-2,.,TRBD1,CASSFLDRDGYTF,TGTGCCAGCAGTTTTCTAGACAGGGACGGCTACACCTTC
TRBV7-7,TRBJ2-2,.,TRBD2,CASRKTSGGLTGELFF,TGTGCTAGCAGGAAAACTAGCGGGGGGCTCACCGGGGAGCTGTTTTTT
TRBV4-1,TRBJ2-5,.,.,CASSLPGHKNRNQETQYF,TGCGCCAGCAGCCTTCCGGGACATAAAAATCGGAACCAAGAGACCCAGTACTTC
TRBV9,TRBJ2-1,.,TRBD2,CASSVGLAVNNEQFF,TGTGCCAGCAGCGTCGGACTAGCGGTAAACAATGAGCAGTTCTTC
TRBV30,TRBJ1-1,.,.,CAWRSGGGRNTEAFF,TGTGCCTGGAGATCCGGGGGAGGGAGGAACACTGAAGCTTTCTTT
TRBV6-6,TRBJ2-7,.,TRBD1,CASSLLRDRAYEQYF,TGTGCCAGCAGTTTACTTCGGGACAGAGCCTACGAGCAGTACTTC
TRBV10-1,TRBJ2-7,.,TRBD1,CASSGTMTGKGIYEQYF,TGCGCCAGCAGTGGGACCATGACAGGGAAAGGAATCTACGAGCAGTACTTC
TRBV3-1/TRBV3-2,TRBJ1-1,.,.,CASSPRVSPLNTEAFF,TGTGCCAGCAGCCCCCGGGTTTCGCCGTTGAACACTGAAGCTTTCTTT
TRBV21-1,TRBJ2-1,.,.,CASSKVCGLPWNEQFF,TGTGCCAGCAGCAAAGTATGTGGACTCCCGTGGAATGAGCAGTTCTTC